This T cell receptor (beta chain) was identified in a study of early T cells in non-severe SARS-CoV-2 infection. Study as a whole: Whole-blood bulk RNA, unsorted, was sequenced, and chains were unpaired.

Whole-study results and caveats: Private and CD4 specificities were missed by VDJdb matching, skewed to anti-spike CD8.

Points on this clonotype: Its antigen is still unknown.

Individually, cDNA molecules had unique molecular identifiers attached to them. Via MiXCR, TCRdb re-called the 5' RACE reads, giving one row per CDR3 protein. Of some 80,000 distinct CDR3 sequences detected, roughly 4.7% appear once; the ten largest clones hold under 8%. The CDR3 is 14 amino acids. In germline, CDR1 is MNHEY, CDR2 SVGAGI. Trimming stripped 4 bases from V and 4 bases from J, with 13 bases between. This chain links TRBV6-5 with TRBJ1-2; D gene ambiguous. The sample in question was whole blood, obtained at baseline. The receptor's source is an adult who was a healthcare worker with PCR-confirmed SARS-CoV-2 infection or an uninfected control (not recorded which). The chain's CDR3 is CASSSRSVSYGYTF. The CDR3 DNA reads TGTGCCAGCAGTTCGCGTTCTGTTTCCTATGGCTACACCTTC.